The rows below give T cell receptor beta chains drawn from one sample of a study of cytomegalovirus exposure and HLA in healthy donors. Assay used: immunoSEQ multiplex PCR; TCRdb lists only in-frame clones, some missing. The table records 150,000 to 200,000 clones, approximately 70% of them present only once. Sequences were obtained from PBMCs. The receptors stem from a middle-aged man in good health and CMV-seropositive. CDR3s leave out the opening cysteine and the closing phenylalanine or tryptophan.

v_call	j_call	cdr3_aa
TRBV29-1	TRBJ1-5	SATGGMSNQPQH
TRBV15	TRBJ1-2	ATSKQSNYGYT
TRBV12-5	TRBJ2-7	ASGLVLTSGATPYEQY
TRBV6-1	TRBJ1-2	ASSERGALGYT
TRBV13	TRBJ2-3	ASSPPGTDTQY
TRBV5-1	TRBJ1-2	ASSSLEVNYGYT
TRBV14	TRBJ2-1	ASKDSRVYSYNEQF
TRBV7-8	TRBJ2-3	ASSLGGSYKGGADTQY
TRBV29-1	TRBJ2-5	SVDGPGGPFQETQY
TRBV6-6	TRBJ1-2	ASSLPGQGDYGYT
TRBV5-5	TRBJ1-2	ASSSQVGRDTPRDGYT
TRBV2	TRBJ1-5	ASSEMGTPGSEPQH
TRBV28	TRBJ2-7	ASSLGRGSPGRGYEQY
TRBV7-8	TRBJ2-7	ASSPGGRATYEQY
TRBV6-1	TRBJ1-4	ASSARPNEKLF
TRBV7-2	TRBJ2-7	ASSRPQGIESYEQY
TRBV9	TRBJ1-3	ASSAGQGFSRNTIY
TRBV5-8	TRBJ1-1	ASSLGQWTEAF
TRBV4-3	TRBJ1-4	ASSHDREEKLF
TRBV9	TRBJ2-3	ASSAFTDTQY
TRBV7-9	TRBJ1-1	ASSLGGGGLNTEAF
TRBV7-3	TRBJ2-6	ASSLLAGANVLT
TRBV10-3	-	AISGGGDEQY
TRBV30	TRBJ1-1	AWRYLVNTEAF
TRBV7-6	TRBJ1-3	ASSLGASAQGYGNTIY
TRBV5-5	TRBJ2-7	ASSFTGRSYEQY
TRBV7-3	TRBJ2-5	ASSLGGGNSETQY
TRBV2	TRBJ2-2	AFGAGARGGELF
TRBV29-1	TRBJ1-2	SVVTGDYGYT
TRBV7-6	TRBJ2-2	ASSSFRDKNTGELF
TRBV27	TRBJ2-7	ASSSRTRLSGEQY
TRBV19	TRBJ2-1	ASSVRGLNEQF
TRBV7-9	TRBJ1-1	ASSPQNTEAF
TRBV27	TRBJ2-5	ASSTGQWLQETQY
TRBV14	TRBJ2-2	ASSQGWSKPRPGELF
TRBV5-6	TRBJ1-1	ASSLRVAGHSFTEAF
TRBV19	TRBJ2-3	ASSQLWTSGGKTDTQY
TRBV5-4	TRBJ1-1	ASSSDRGIGEAF
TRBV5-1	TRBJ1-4	ASSPLTGGDEKLF
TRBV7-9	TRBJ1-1	ASSRGGSGAF
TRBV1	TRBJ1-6	TSSQGGSSPLH
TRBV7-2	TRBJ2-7	ASSLGGRGTFGEQY
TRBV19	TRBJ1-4	ASTQGQAGKLF
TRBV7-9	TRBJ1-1	ASSLGGGGYTEAF
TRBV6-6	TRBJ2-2	ASSSKTGTGELF
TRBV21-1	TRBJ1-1	ASSKGNRPNTEAF
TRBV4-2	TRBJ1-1	ASSPLGDRAYTEAF
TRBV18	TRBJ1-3	ASSGGQGNTIY
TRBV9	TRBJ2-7	ASSVAGGTYEQY
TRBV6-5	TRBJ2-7	ASSPTPGQGYEQY
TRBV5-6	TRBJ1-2	ASSLGAGAANYGYT
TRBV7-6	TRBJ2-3	ASSPETGATQY
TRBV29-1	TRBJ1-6	SVMVTGVGSPLH
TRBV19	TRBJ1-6	ASGQRSSYNSPLH
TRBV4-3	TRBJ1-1	ASSQDVTGGSEAF